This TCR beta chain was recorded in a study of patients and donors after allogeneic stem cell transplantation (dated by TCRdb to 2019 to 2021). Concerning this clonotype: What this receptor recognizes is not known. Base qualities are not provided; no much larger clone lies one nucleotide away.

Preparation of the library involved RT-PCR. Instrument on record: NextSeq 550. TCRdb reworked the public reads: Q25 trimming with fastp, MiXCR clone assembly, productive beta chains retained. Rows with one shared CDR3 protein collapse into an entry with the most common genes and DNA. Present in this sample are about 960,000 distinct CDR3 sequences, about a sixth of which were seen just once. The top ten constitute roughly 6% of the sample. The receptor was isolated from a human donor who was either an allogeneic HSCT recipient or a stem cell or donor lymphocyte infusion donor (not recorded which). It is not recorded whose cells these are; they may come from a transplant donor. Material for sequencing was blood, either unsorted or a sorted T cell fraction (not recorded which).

In nucleotides, the sequence is TGTGCCAGTAGAGACCTTAGGGACTCCACCAAAAACATTCAGTACTTC. It translates as CASRDLRDSTKNIQYF. Recombination joined TRBV19 with TRBJ2-4, with a tentative D gene TRBD2 over 6 matching bases. Its CDR3 holds 16 amino acids, cysteine through phenylalanine. Only the CDR3 DNA stays, 48 bases, in frame from base 1. In the germline V gene (reference sequence), CDR1 corresponds to LNHDA and CDR2 to SQIVND. The germline ends are 17 bases apart after V is trimmed by 6 bases and J by 2 bases.